One and the same sample provided the 10 T cell receptor beta chains below, sequenced in a study of control samples from healthy donors and cancer patients. Generated by immunoSEQ multiplex PCR, the TCRdb table keeps only in-frame clones and is missing some. Of over 70,000 clones listed, 85% to 90% were seen once; the top ten hold less than 9%. Sequenced input: blood. All receptors come from a woman aged 60 to 75 in good health.

This sequence joins TRBV5-6 and TRBJ1-2, with a weak D call TRBD1 (5 bases). The CDR3 consists of 14 residues. Looked up from germline, CDR1 is SGHDT and CDR2 is YYEEEE. Trimming stripped 6 bases from V and 1 base from J, with 13 bases between. This chain's CDR3 is CASNTGPLNYGYTF. The CDR3 DNA follows: TGTGCCAGCAACACAGGACCGCTTAACTATGGCTACACCTTC. Full variable domain (rest looked up from reference TRBV5-6 and TRBJ1-2): DAGVTQSPTHLIKTRGQQVTLRCSPKSGHDTVSWYQQALGQGPQFIFQYYEEEERQRGNFPDRFSGHQFPNYSSELNVNALLLGDSALYLCASNTGPLNYGYTFGSGTRLTVV.

The rearrangement uses TRBV11-2 and TRBJ2-5; no firm D call. CDR3 length: 13 residues. V lost 3 bases and J 5 bases, leaving 10 bases between the germline ends. Looked up from germline, CDR1 is SGHAT and CDR2 is FQNNGV. CDR3 DNA sequence: TGTGCCAGCAGCTTTTTTGGGTTGGAGACCCAGTACTTC. This translates into CASSFFGLETQYF.

V gene TRBV7-9 combines with J gene TRBJ1-6; 8 bases line up with TRBD1. V lost 2 bases to trimming and J lost 7 bases; unmatched junction nucleotides: 7. This CDR3 is 16 amino acids long. Germline-derived CDR1 and CDR2 are SEHNR and FQNEAQ (reference sequence). The CDR3 nucleotides read TGTGCCAGCAGCTTACGTGAGGGACAGGCCAATTCACCCCTCCACTTT. Residues: CASSLREGQANSPLHF.

The chain couples TRBV18 to TRBJ2-5, with 8 bases matching TRBD2. This CDR3 has 18 amino acids. V was pared by 6 bases and J by 1 base, with 16 bases of the junction left unmatched. Germline V lookup: CDR1 KGHSH, CDR2 LQKENI. CDR3: CASSSWSAGAHFQETQYF. The CDR3 DNA reads as TGTGCCAGCTCCTCCTGGTCAGCGGGAGCCCATTTCCAAGAGACCCAGTACTTC.

This chain joins TRBV5-5 and TRBJ1-1, with D tentatively TRBD1 (5 bases). V lost 1 base to trimming and J lost 3 bases, with 7 bases between them. This CDR3 comprises 13 residues. Germline lookup yields CDR1 SGHKS and CDR2 YYEKEE (reference sequence). In DNA form, the CDR3 reads TGTGCCAGCAGCTTGATGGGGGACACTGAAGCTTTCTTT. Its translation is CASSLMGDTEAFF.

The chain couples TRBV5-1 to TRBJ1-1, with a possible D match to TRBD1 (6 bases). Germline CDR1 and CDR2: SGHRS and YFSETQ. Trimming cost V 6 bases and J 1 base, with 13 bases left between them. CDR3 size: 14 residues. The CDR3 DNA sequence: TGCGCCAGCAACAACCAGGGACAGAACACTGAAGCTTTCTTT. It translates to CASNNQGQNTEAFF.

The V gene is TRBV9, the J gene TRBJ2-3; 7 bases match TRBD1. Germline CDR1 is SGDLS and CDR2 is YYNGEE. V gave up 3 bases and J gave up 1 base; unmatched junction bases: 5. The CDR3 spans 15 residues. CDR3 in DNA: TGTGCCAGCAGCGCTCAAACAGGGGGCACAGATACGCAGTATTTT. Its translation is CASSAQTGGTDTQYF. Looking up the rest from reference TRBV9 and TRBJ2-3 gives the full variable domain: DSGVTQTPKHLITATGQRVTLRCSPRSGDLSVYWYQQSLDQGLQFLIQYYNGEERAKGNILERFSAQQFPDLHSELNLSSLELGDSALYFCASSAQTGGTDTQYFGPGTRLTVL.

This chain links TRBV4-3 with TRBJ1-4, with D tentatively TRBD1 (6 bases). CDR1 and CDR2 from the germline V gene are LGHNA and YSLEER. There are 14 residues in the CDR3. The V and J ends lost 4 bases and 7 bases respectively, with 13 bases between them. CDR3 protein: CASSRQKGGEKLFF. As DNA, the CDR3 is TGCGCCAGCAGCCGACAGAAAGGGGGTGAAAAACTGTTTTTT.

V is TRBV6-1 and J is TRBJ2-5, with 10 positions matching TRBD2. V shed 2 bases and J 5 bases; nucleotides not matched to a gene: 14. The CDR3 loop spans 18 amino acids. Germline assignment: CDR1 MNHNS and CDR2 SASEGT. The CDR3 loop is CASSERRRLAGGGETQYF. The DNA of the CDR3 is TGTGCCAGCAGTGAACGGAGGAGATTAGCGGGGGGCGGGGAGACCCAGTACTTC.

The chain is built from TRBV18 and TRBJ1-1; no definite D call. The CDR3 covers 11 residues. Trimming stripped 4 bases from V and 7 bases from J, with 7 bases between. Germline CDR1 is KGHSH and CDR2 is LQKENI. The CDR3 DNA follows: TGTGCCAGCTCACTCCCCGGTGAAGCTTTCTTT. Its protein product is CASSLPGEAFF.